Below are 7 T cell receptor beta chains sequenced from a single sample in a study of immune characterization of retroperitoneal liposarcoma (dated by TCRdb to between 2017 and 2020). The protocol used for the library was PCR. The sample was run on a NextSeq 500. The public reads were reanalyzed by TCRdb: fastp trimming at Q25, MiXCR alignment, in-frame beta chains only. Each entry merges the rows of one CDR3 protein and shows their most common DNA and genes. This sample is represented by fewer than 11,000 distinct CDR3 sequences; approximately 26% of them were singletons. About 10% of the sample rests with the top ten. Material for sequencing was tumor tissue. Source of these receptors: a female donor with retroperitoneal liposarcoma.

This chain links TRBV6-1 with TRBJ2-1, with D possibly being TRBD1 or TRBD2 (5 bases each). Germline-derived CDR1 and CDR2 are MNHNS and SASEGT. V was pared by 6 bases and J by 13 bases, with 25 bases between. This CDR3 comprises 15 residues. The CDR3: CASSPRDPVGETQFF. The CDR3 coding sequence is TGTGCCAGCAGCCCCCGGGATCCGGTGGGGGAGACCCAGTTCTTC.

The chain has TRBV7-2 and TRBJ1-3, with 10 positions matching TRBD1. There are 14 residues in the CDR3. CDR1 SGHTA and CDR2 FQGNSA come from the germline V gene. J lost 3 bases, V lost 8 bases, and 4 bases had no gene match. CDR3 protein: CASGRTGGGNTIYF. The CDR3 region has the DNA TGTGCCAGCGGGCGGACAGGGGGTGGAAACACCATATATTTT. The complete variable domain, with remaining parts taken from reference TRBV7-2 and TRBJ1-3, reads GAGVSQSPSNKVTEKGKDVELRCDPISGHTALYWYRQSLGQGLEFLIYFQGNSAPDKSGLPSDRFSAERTGGSVSTLTIQRTQQEDSAVYLCASGRTGGGNTIYFGEGSWLTVV.

By share, this clonotype ranks as medium-sized. This rearrangement joins TRBV10-3 to TRBJ2-2, with TRBD2 identical over 8 bases. V lost 3 bases and J lost 6; bases outside the gene matches: 3. Per germline, CDR1 ENHRY and CDR2 SYGVKD. The CDR3 is 14 residues long. CDR3 sequence reads: CAISDVGGAGELFF. For the CDR3, the DNA is TGTGCCATCAGTGATGTCGGGGGGGCCGGGGAGCTGTTTTTT.

This clonotype was counted ten times or more. V and J are TRBV7-8 and TRBJ2-2, with D perhaps TRBD2 (6 bases). V gave up 4 bases and J gave up 5 bases, with 20 bases separating them. Germline-derived CDR1 and CDR2 are SGHVS and FQNEAQ. CDR3 length: 17 amino acids. The CDR3 nucleotides are TGTGCCAGCAGCTCAACCTCCTCCGGGGGAAAAACCGGGGAGCTGTTTTTT. Translation gives CASSSTSSGGKTGELFF.

This chain joins TRBV6-1 and TRBJ2-2, with D tentatively TRBD2 (6 bases). Germline lookup yields CDR1 MNHNS and CDR2 SASEGT. The CDR3 has 16 amino acids. Trimming cost V 5 bases and J 4 bases, with 17 bases left between them. The CDR3 DNA reads as TGTGCCAGCAGTAGATTTCTGGCGGGATTCACCGGGGAGCTGTTTTTT. This encodes CASSRFLAGFTGELFF.

The rearrangement uses TRBV12-3 or TRBV12-4 and TRBJ1-1, with 7 bases lining up with TRBD1. This CDR3 region has 14 residues. Trimming removed 3 bases from V and 1 base from J; junction bases left unmatched: 2. The CDR3 sequence is CASSFWTGNTEAFF. The CDR3 coding sequence is TGTGCCAGCAGTTTTTGGACAGGGAACACTGAAGCTTTCTTT.

This clonotype has just a few counts. The chain combines TRBV27 with TRBJ2-1; perhaps TRBD1 as D (7 bases). The DNA end is a closer match to TRBJ2-7, so the J assignment may be wrong. Germline V gives CDR1 MNHEY, CDR2 SMNVEV (reference sequence). This CDR3 is 12 amino acids long. In nucleotides, the CDR3 is TGTGCCAGCAGCAACAGGGGAGGAGAGCAGTACTTC. Translated, it gives CASSNRGGEQYF.